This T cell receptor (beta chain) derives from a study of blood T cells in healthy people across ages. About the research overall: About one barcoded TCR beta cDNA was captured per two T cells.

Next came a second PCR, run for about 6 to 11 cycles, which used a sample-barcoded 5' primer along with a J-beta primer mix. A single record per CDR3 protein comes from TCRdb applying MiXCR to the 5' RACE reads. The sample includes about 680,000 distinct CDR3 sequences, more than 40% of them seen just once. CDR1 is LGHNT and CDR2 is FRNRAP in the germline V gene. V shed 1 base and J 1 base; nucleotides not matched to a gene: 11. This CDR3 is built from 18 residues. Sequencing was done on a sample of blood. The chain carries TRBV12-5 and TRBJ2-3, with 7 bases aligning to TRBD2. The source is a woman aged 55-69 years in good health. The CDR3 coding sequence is TGTGCTAGTGGTTTGGGTGGCAAAAGCGGGATCGGCACAGATACGCAGTATTTT. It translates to CASGLGGKSGIGTDTQYF.